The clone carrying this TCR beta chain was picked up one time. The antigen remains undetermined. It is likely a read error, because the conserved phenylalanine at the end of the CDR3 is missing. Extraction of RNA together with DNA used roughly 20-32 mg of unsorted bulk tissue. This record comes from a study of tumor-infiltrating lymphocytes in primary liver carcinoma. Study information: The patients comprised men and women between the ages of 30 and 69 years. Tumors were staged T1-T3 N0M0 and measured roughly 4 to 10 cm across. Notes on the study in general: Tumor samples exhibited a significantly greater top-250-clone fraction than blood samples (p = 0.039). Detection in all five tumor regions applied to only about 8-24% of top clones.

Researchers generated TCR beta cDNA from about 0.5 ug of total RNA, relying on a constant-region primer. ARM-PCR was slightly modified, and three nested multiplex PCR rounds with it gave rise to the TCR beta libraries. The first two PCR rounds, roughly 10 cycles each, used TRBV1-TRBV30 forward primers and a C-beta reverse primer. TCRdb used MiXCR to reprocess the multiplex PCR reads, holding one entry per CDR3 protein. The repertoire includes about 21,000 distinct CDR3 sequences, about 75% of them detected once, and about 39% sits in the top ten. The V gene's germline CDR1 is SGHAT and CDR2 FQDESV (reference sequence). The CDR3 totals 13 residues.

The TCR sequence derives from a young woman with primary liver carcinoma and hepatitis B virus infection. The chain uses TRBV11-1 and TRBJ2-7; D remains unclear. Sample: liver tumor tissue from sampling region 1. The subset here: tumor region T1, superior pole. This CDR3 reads CDSSLGYLHEQYI. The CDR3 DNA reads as TGTGACAGCAGTTTAGGATACCTCCACGAGCAGTACATC.